This entry describes one T cell receptor (beta chain). Its antigen remains undetermined. Within one base of it there is no much larger clone, and no base qualities were kept. V has 6 bases trimmed and J has 9 bases trimmed; junction bases matching no gene number 5. The CDR3 runs 14 residues from the cysteine to the phenylalanine. Just the 42-base CDR3 DNA is kept, in frame starting at base 1. Taken from the germline V gene, the CDR1 and CDR2 loops are ENHRY and SYGVKD. Using the deep immunoSEQ assay, multiplex PCR amplified TCR CDR3 regions from genomic DNA. Extracted genomic DNA from each cell subset was distributed evenly across all wells of several immunoSEQ 96-well plates, and each plate was treated as a replicate. For sorted subsets, about 200 ng genomic DNA, equal to 25,000 to 35,000 T cell genomes, was loaded into each replicate PCR. Purified libraries were measured with a Qubit 3.0 fluorometer, size-checked on a Bioanalyzer 2100, and measured again with the KAPA Library Quantification kit. Every immunoSEQ 96-well plate was sequenced on a separate single-read 150-cycle Illumina NextSeq 550 flow cell. As for the original processing: Because the immunoSEQ output included only junctional sequences and no quality scores, the filtering could not be the same as the filtering used for full-length reads. To assign V/J genes and CDR3, sequences were annotated against IMGT germline references using PyIR, a Python wrapper for IgBLAST v1.9. Any read was removed if the V/J assignment was weak (E-value above 1e-6), the CDR3 was missing, or the read contained stop codons, out-of-frame junctions, or ambiguous translated residues. V3J clonotypes were defined by identical inferred V gene, J gene, and CDR3 amino acid sequence. To compute the percentage overlap between repertoires, the number of shared unique clonotypes was divided by the size of the smaller repertoire. RTK rarefaction, the Chao1 estimator, and Recon v2.1 estimates of unobserved clonotypes were used to assess repertoire richness. For all TCRbeta clonotypes obtained by the gDNA method from a few donors, generation probabilities were computed with OLGA. TCRdb holds this immuneACCESS table with in-frame rearrangements only. Some clones are missing; in checked studies, unresolved V genes explain under half, and the rest has no known cause. D and trimming were read from the DNA, whereas the V and J calls and clone size are those reported in that table. A total of roughly 1,500,000 clones appear in this sample, 98% of them only once. Jointly, the top ten make up 0.45% of the sample.

The donors were healthy, HIV-negative adults with no recently reported acute infections or vaccinations. Only Caucasian adults living in Nashville, Tennessee, USA were represented among the donors. CD4+ T cells were enriched through magnetic negative selection, after which naive cells were positively selected on CD45RA and the remaining negative fraction served as the memory subset. Blood was obtained by leukapheresis, after which PBMCs were separated by Ficoll-Histopaque density gradient centrifugation and cryopreserved in liquid nitrogen vapor phase. Analytical flow cytometry was used to check the purity and quantity of each magnetically sorted T cell population. Genomic DNA was isolated from every sorted fraction and measured by UV absorbance on a Nanodrop 2000c. The entry originates in a study of shared clonotypes between healthy human individuals (dated by TCRdb to the early 2020s). For the study in its entirety: Three men and a couple of women, aged 18 to 49 years, made up the cohort. Per donor, three plates each were used for CD4 naive and CD4 memory, two for CD8 naive, and one for CD8 memory. Blood TCR repertoires of a handful of healthy adults were deeply sequenced to estimate repertoire size and the extent of clonotype sharing between individuals. To increase sequencing depth and limit assay-specific biases, TCR repertoire library preparation and sequencing were carried out by different laboratories using diverse techniques. Per donor, leukapheresis produced somewhere between about 0.8 and 9.5 billion PBMCs.

General conclusions and limits of the study: Larger estimated clonotype richness was generally found for naive subsets than for memory subsets. Compared with non-shared clonotypes, the clonotypes found in all four sorted-subset donors had higher generation probabilities. Even with the large sequencing depth, rarefaction of the sorted-subset datasets indicated that sequencing was incomplete. Sharing across a handful of donors was observed for about 5% of naive CD4, 3% to 4% of naive CD8, roughly 2.4% of memory CD4, and roughly 0.4% of memory CD8 clonotypes. Sampling was restricted to blood, and TCR repertoires in tissue are likely to differ from TCR repertoires in blood. The small number of donors limited the genetic and exposure-history diversity represented. Pairwise subsampling led to the expectation that sequencing depth would affect the degree of clonotype sharing among donors.

The source material was naive CD4+ T cells sorted from blood. The cell subset or site label, as the study defines it: CD45RA+ positively selected. The source is a young man in good health. The chain joins TRBV10-3 to TRBJ2-2; a stretch of 12 junction bases matches TRBD1. Here the CDR3 is given as CAIRPGQGARELFF. The nucleotide sequence is given as TGTGCCATCAGACCGGGACAGGGGGCTAGGGAGCTGTTTTTT.